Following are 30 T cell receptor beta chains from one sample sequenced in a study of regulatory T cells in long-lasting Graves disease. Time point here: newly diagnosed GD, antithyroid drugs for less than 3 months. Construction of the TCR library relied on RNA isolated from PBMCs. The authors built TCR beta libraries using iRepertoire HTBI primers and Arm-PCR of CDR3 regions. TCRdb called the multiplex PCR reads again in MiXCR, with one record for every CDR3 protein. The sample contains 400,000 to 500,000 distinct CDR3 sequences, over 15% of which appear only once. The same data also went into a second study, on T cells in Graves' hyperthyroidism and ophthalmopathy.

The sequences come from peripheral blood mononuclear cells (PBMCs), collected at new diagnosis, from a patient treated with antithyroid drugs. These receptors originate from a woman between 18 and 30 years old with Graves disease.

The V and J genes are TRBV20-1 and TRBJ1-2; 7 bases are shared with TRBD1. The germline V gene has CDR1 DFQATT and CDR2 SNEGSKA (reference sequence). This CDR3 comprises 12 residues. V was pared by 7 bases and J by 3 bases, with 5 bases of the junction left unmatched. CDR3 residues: CSGSDRDYGYTF. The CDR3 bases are TGCAGTGGGAGTGACAGGGACTATGGCTACACCTTC.

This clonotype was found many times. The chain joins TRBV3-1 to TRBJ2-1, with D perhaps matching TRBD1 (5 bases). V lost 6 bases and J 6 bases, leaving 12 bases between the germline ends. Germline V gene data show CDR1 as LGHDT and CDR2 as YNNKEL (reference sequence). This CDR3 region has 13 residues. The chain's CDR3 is CASRAGQSNEQFF. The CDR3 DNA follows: TGTGCCAGCAGGGCAGGGCAAAGCAATGAGCAGTTCTTC.

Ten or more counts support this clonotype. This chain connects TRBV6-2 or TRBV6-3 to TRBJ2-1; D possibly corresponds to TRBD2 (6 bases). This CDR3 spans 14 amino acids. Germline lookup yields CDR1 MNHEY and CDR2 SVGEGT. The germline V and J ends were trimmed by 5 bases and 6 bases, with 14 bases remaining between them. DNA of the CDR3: TGTGCCAGCAGTGCCGCGGGGCTTGGCAATGAGCAGTTCTTC. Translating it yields CASSAAGLGNEQFF.

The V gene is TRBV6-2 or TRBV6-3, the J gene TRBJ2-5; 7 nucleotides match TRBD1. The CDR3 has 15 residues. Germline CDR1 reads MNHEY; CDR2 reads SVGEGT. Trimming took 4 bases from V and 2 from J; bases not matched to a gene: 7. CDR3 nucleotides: TGTGCCAGCAGTTCCCACAGGGGAACGCAAGAGACCCAGTACTTC. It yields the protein CASSSHRGTQETQYF.

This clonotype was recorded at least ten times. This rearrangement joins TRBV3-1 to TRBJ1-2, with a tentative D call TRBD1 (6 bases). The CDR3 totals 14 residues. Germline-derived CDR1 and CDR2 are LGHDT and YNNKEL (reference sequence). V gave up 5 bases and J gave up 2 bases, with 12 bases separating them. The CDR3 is CASSRDIWNYGYTF. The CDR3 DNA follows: TGTGCCAGCAGCAGGGACATTTGGAACTATGGCTACACCTTC.

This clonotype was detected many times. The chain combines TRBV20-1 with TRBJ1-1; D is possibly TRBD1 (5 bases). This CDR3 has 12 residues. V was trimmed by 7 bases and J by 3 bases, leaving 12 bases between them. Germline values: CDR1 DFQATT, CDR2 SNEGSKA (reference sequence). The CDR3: CSGRTLHTEAFF. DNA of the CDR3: TGCAGTGGACGGACACTACACACTGAAGCTTTCTTT.

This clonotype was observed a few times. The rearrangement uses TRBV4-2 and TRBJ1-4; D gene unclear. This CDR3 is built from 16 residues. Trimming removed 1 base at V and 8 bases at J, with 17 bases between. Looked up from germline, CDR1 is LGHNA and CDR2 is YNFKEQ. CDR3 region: CASSQVGTGVGEKLFF. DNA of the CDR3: TGTGCCAGCAGCCAAGTGGGCACCGGGGTTGGCGAAAAACTGTTTTTT.

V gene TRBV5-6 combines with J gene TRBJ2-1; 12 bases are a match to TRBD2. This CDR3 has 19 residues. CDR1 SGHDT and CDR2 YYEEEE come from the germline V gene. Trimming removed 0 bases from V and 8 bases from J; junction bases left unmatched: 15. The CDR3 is CASSLGFPLGLAGVDEQFF. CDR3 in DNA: TGTGCCAGCAGCTTGGGCTTTCCCCTGGGACTAGCGGGTGTCGATGAGCAGTTCTTC.

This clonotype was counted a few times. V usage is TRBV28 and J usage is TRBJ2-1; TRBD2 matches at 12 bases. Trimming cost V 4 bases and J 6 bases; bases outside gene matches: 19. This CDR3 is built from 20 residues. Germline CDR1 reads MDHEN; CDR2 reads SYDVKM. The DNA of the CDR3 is TGTGCCAGCAGTTCGGTTTACCCAACTAGCGGGAGGAGGTATGGCAATGAGCAGTTCTTC. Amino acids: CASSSVYPTSGRRYGNEQFF.

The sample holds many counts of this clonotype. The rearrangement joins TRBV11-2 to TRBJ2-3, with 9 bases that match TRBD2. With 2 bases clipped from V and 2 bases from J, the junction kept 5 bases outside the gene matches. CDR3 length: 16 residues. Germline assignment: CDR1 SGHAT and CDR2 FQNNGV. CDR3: CASSLLAGGATDTQYF. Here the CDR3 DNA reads TGTGCCAGCAGCTTACTGGCGGGAGGGGCCACAGATACGCAGTATTTT.

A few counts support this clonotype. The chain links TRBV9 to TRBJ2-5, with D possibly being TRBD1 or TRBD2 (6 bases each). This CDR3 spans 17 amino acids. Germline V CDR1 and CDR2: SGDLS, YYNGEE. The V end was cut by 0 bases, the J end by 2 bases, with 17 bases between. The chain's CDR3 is CASSVEGGWGTQETQYF. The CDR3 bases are TGTGCCAGCAGCGTAGAAGGGGGATGGGGGACTCAAGAGACCCAGTACTTC.

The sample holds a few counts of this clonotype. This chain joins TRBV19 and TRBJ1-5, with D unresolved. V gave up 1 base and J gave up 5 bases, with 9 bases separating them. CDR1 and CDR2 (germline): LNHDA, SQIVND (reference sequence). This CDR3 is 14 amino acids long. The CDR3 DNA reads TGTGCCAGTAGTATAGTTGCGGAATATCAGCCCCAGCATTTT. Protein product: CASSIVAEYQPQHF.

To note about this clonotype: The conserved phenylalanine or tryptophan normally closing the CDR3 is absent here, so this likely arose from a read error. CDR3 sequence reads: CSAPARARETQYV. The CDR3 region has the DNA TGCAGTGCCCCCGCCAGGGCCCGGGAGACCCAGTACGTC. The chain joins TRBV20-1 to TRBJ2-5; a weak D match, TRBD1 (5 bases). The CDR3 contains 13 residues. V was clipped by 6 bases and J by 5 bases, with 16 bases between them. CDR1 is DFQATT and CDR2 is SNEGSKA in the germline V gene (reference sequence).

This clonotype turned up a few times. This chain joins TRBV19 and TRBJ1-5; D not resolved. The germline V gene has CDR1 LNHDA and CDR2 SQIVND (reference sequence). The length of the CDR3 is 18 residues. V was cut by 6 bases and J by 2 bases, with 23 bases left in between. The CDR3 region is CASRRAETRHLGNQPQHF. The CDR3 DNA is TGTGCCAGTAGGAGGGCGGAAACCCGGCATTTGGGCAATCAGCCCCAGCATTTT.

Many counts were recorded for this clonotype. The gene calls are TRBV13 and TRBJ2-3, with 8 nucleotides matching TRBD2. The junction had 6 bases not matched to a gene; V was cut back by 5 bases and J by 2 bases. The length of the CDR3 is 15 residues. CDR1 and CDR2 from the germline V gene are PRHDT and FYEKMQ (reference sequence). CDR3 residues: CASSPKGLDTDTQYF. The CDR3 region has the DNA TGTGCCAGCAGCCCAAAGGGACTAGACACAGATACGCAGTATTTT.

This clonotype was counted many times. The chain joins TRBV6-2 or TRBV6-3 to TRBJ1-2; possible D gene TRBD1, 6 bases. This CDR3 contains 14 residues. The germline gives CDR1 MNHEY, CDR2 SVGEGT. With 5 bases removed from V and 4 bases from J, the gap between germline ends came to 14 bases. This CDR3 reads CASSQGHALYGYTF. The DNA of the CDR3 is TGTGCCAGCAGTCAGGGACATGCTCTCTATGGCTACACCTTC.

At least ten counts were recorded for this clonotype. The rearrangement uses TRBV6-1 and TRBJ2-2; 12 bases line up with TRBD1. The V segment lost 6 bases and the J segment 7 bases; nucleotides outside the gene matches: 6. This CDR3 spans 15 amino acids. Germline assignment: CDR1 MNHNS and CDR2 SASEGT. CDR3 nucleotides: TGTGCCAGCAGCCGGGACAGGGGGCGCGGCGGGGAGCTGTTTTTT. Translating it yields CASSRDRGRGGELFF.

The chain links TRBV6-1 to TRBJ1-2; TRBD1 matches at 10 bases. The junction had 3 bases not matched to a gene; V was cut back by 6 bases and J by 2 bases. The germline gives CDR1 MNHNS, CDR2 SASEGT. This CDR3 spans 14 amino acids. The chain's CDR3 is CASRGTGDNYGYTF. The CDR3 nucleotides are TGTGCCAGCAGGGGGACAGGGGACAACTATGGCTACACCTTC.

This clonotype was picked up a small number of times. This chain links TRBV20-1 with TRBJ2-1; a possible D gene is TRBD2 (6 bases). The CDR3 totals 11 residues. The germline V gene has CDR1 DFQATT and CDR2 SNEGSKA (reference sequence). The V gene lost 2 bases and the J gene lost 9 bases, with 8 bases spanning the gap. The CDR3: CSARRTTEQFF. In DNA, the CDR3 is TGCAGTGCTAGAAGGACTACTGAGCAGTTCTTC.

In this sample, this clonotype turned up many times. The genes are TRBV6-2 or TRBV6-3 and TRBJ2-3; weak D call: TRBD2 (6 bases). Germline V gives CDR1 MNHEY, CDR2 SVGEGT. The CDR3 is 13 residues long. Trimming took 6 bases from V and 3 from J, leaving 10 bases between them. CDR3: CASSRDSTDTQYF. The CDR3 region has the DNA TGTGCCAGCAGCCGGGACTCTACAGATACGCAGTATTTT.

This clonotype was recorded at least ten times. The chain's CDR3 is CASSLVAQPQHF. The CDR3, as DNA: TGTGCCAGCAGCTTAGTCGCTCAGCCCCAGCATTTT. V gene TRBV7-2 combines with J gene TRBJ1-5, with D unclear. The CDR3 has 12 amino acids. Germline V lookup: CDR1 SGHTA, CDR2 FQGNSA. V was trimmed by 1 base and J by 6 bases, leaving 4 bases between them.

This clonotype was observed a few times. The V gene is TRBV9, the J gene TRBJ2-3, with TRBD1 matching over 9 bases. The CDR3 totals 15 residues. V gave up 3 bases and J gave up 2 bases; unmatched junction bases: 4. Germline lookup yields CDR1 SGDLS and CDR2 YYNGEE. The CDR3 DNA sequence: TGTGCCAGCAGCGCGGGACAGGGTGACACAGATACGCAGTATTTT. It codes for CASSAGQGDTDTQYF. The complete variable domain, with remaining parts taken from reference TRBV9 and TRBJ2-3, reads DSGVTQTPKHLITATGQRVTLRCSPRSGDLSVYWYQQSLDQGLQFLIQYYNGEERAKGNILERFSAQQFPDLHSELNLSSLELGDSALYFCASSAGQGDTDTQYFGPGTRLTVL.

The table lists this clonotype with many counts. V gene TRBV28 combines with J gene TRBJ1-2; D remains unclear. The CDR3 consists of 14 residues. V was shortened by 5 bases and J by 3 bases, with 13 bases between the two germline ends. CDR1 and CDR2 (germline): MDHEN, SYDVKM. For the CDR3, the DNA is TGTGCCAGCAGTCCTGGGAGTAAGGACTATGGCTACACCTTC. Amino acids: CASSPGSKDYGYTF.

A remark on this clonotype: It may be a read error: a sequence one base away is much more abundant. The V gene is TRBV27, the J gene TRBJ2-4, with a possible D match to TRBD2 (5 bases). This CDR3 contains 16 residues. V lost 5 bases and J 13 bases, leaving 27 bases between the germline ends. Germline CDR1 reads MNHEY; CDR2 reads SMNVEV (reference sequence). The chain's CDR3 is CASSGLAPFSYNEQYF. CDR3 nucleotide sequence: TGTGCCAGCAGTGGGCTAGCCCCATTCTCCTACAATGAGCAGTACTTC.

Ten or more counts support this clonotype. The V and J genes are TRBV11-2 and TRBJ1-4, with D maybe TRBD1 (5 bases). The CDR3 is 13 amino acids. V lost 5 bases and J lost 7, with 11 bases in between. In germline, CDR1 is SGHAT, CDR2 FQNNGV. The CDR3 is CASSPWDVEKLFF. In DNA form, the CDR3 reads TGTGCCAGCAGCCCCTGGGACGTTGAAAAACTGTTTTTT.

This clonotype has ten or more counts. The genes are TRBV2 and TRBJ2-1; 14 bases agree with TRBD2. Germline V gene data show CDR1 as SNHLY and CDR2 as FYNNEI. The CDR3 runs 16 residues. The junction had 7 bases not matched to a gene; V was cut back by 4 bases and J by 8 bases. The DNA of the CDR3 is TGTGCCAGCAGTGTTCCGACTAGCGGGAGGGCCGATGAGCAGTTCTTC. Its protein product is CASSVPTSGRADEQFF.

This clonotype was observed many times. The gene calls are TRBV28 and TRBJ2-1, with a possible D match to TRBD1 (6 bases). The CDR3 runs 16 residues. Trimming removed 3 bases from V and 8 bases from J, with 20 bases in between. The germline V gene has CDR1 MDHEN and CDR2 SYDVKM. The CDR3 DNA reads TGTGCCAGCAGTTTCCGGATGCCGGGACATTCATATGAGCAGTTCTTC. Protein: CASSFRMPGHSYEQFF.

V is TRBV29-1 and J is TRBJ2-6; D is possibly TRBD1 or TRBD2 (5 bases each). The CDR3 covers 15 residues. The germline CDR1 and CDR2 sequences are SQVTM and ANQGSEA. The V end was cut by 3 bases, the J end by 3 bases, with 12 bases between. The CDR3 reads CSVDSGAGGANVLTF. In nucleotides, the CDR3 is TGCAGCGTTGATTCCGGGGCGGGTGGGGCCAACGTCCTGACTTTC.

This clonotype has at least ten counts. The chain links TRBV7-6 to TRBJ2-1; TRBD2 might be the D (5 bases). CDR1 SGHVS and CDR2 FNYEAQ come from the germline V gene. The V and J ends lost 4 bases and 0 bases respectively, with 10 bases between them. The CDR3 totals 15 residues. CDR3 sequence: CASSSDSDSYNEQFF. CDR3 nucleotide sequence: TGTGCCAGCAGCTCGGACTCAGACTCCTACAATGAGCAGTTCTTC.

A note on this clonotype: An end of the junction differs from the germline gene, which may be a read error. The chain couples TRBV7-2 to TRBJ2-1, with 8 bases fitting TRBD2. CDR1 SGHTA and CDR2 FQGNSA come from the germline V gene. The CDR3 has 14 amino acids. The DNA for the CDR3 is TGTGTCAGCAGCTTAGCGGGGCCTAACAATGAGCAGTTCTTC. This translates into CVSSLAGPNNEQFF.